This TCR beta chain stems from a study of breast tumors, draining lymph nodes, adjacent tissues. Regarding the study as a whole: Findings are consistent with lymph node origin and intratumoral expansion of most tumor T cells. That most tumor T cells come from lymph nodes remained unproven. Luminal-like breast cancer showed significantly greater tumor-nontumor repertoire similarity than basal-like breast cancer did. Tumor TCR diversity was below lymph nodes but above nontumor tissue.

The lymph nodes were axillary draining lymph nodes from breast cancer patients. Of note for this clonotype: Its cognate antigen is unknown.

V lost 0 bases and J lost 6, with 16 bases in between. The CDR3 extends over 16 amino acids. Germline V gives CDR1 SGDLS, CDR2 YYNGEE. TCRdb independently ran MiXCR on the multiplex PCR reads; one entry per CDR3 protein. The sample consists of about 200,000 distinct CDR3 sequences, roughly 29% of them appearing once. J is TRBJ2-1 and V is TRBV9; D is ambiguous. The TCR was taken from a female donor with breast cancer. Some clones in this sample may be carry-over from other donors' samples. Sequencing input: axillary lymph node tissue. The CDR3 sequence: CASSVGSGVWFNEQFF. CDR3 nucleotides: TGTGCCAGCAGCGTAGGATCTGGGGTCTGGTTCAATGAGCAGTTCTTC.